This entry lists 11 T cell receptor beta chains sequenced from one sample in a study of post-analysis software for immune sequencing data. Notes on the study in general: TRBV5-6, TRBV5-1 and TRBV20-1 were among four to six TRBV segments more frequent in patients than controls.

Every TCR beta cDNA library bore unique molecular identifiers. Each CDR3 protein gets one entry after TCRdb re-called the PCR reads with MiXCR. The sample contains approximately 180,000 distinct CDR3 sequences, roughly 30% of which appear only once. These receptors lack a known antigen. Input material: blood. Receptor source: a girl between 5 and 17 years old with multiple sclerosis.

The chain recombines TRBV3-1 with TRBJ1-2; D remains ambiguous. The V gene lost 0 bases and the J gene lost 6 bases, with 11 bases spanning the gap. Germline values: CDR1 LGHDT, CDR2 YNNKEL (reference sequence). This CDR3 region has 14 residues. The CDR3 bases are TGTGCCAGCAGCCAAGATCCCAGGACCCATGGCTACACCTTC. This codes for CASSQDPRTHGYTF.

The chain has TRBV12-3 or TRBV12-4 and TRBJ1-1; 7 positions match TRBD1. CDR3 length: 14 residues. V shed 3 bases and J 1 base; nucleotides not matched to a gene: 2. Here the CDR3 reads CASSLGQKNTEAFF. The CDR3 DNA reads as TGTGCCAGCAGTTTGGGACAGAAGAACACTGAAGCTTTCTTT.

This clonotype was picked up a small number of times. V and J are TRBV11-2 and TRBJ2-3; 8 bases match TRBD2. With V trimmed by 5 bases and J by 6 bases, 10 bases remained unmatched. The germline V gene encodes CDR1 SGHAT and CDR2 FQNNGV. The CDR3 loop spans 15 amino acids. CDR3 nucleotides: TGTGCCAGCAGCGACTTGGCGGGGGGATTGGATACGCAGTATTTT. As protein: CASSDLAGGLDTQYF.

This clonotype was detected only a few times. The V call is TRBV11-2, the J call TRBJ2-7, with TRBD2 as a possible D gene (6 bases). CDR3 size: 16 residues. Germline V gives CDR1 SGHAT, CDR2 FQNNGV. Trimming pared 5 bases from V and 2 bases from J, leaving 19 bases between. The DNA for the CDR3 is TGTGCCAGCAGCCCTCTTAAGGAGCGGGCTACCTACGAGCAGTACTTC. Its translation: CASSPLKERATYEQYF. Looking up the rest from reference TRBV11-2 and TRBJ2-7 gives the full variable domain: EAGVAQSPRYKIIEKRQSVAFWCNPISGHATLYWYQQILGQGPKLLIQFQNNGVVDDSQLPKDRFSAERLKGVDSTLKIQPAKLEDSAVYLCASSPLKERATYEQYFGPGTRLTVT.

This clonotype has only a few counts. A much larger clone lies one base from this, so it may be a read error. The CDR3 region is CACSVGLPDVMQDTQYF. In nucleotides, the CDR3 is TGTGCCTGCAGCGTGGGACTACCGGACGTGATGCAGGATACGCAGTATTTT. The rearrangement joins TRBV9 to TRBJ2-3; 7 nucleotides agree with TRBD2. CDR1 SGDLS and CDR2 YYNGEE come from the germline V gene. The CDR3 has 17 amino acids.

This clonotype was observed at least ten times. The gene calls are TRBV21-1 and TRBJ2-7; no check of the table's D call, TRBD1, against the DNA was made. TRBV21-1 is a pseudogene segment. The CDR3 contains 13 residues. The CDR3: CASRCPARDEQYF. CDR3 coding DNA: TGTGCCAGCAGATGTCCGGCAAGGGACGAGCAGTACTTC.

This clonotype was recorded a few times. The chain couples TRBV4-1 to TRBJ1-3; D not resolved. V was trimmed by 0 bases and J by 0 bases, leaving 6 bases between them. Germline V gene lookup returns CDR1 MGHRA and CDR2 YSYEKL. CDR3 length: 15 amino acids. CDR3: CASSQDRTSGNTIYF. For the CDR3, the DNA is TGCGCCAGCAGCCAAGATAGGACCTCTGGAAACACCATATATTTT.

The CDR3 DNA reads as TGTGCCAGCAGCCGATACCCGGGACTAGCGGGAGATACGCAGTATTTT. This gives the protein CASSRYPGLAGDTQYF. The chain joins TRBV4-2 to TRBJ2-3; 12 bases align to TRBD2. Germline V lookup: CDR1 LGHNA, CDR2 YNFKEQ. The length of the CDR3 is 16 residues. V trimming: 4 bases; J trimming: 5 bases; junction bases outside the gene matches: 7.

This clonotype was observed many times. J is TRBJ2-7 and V is TRBV4-1, with a tentative D call TRBD2 (5 bases). V gave up 1 base and J gave up 0 bases, with 7 bases separating them. CDR1 and CDR2 from the germline V gene are MGHRA and YSYEKL. There are 14 residues in the CDR3. CDR3 in DNA: TGCGCCAGCAGCCAAGGGGAGAGCTCCTACGAGCAGTACTTC. Its protein product is CASSQGESSYEQYF.

There are a few counts of this clonotype. V and J are TRBV21-1 and TRBJ2-7; TRBD1, the table's D call, lacks a check against the DNA. TRBV21-1 counts as a pseudogene. This CDR3 has 14 residues. DNA for the CDR3: TGTGCCACCCGGGACAGGGGCACCCCCAACGAGCAGTACTTC. Encoded protein: CATRDRGTPNEQYF.

This clonotype has more than one count but fewer than ten. CDR3 nucleotide sequence: TGCAGTGGACTCCCGGGGACTAGCGGTACTGATACGCAGTATTTT. It translates to CSGLPGTSGTDTQYF. V gene TRBV20-1 combines with J gene TRBJ2-3; 11 bases match TRBD2. This CDR3 is built from 15 residues. V gave up 7 bases and J gave up 6 bases; unmatched junction bases: 12. Germline V gives CDR1 DFQATT, CDR2 SNEGSKA (reference sequence).